This T cell receptor beta chain is from a study of shared clonotypes between healthy human individuals (dated by TCRdb to 2020 to 2021). Study-level background: The cohort included a few men and a couple of women between 18 and 49 years of age. To estimate repertoire size and how much clonotype sharing occurs between individuals, the study deeply sequenced the blood TCR repertoires of roughly 5 healthy adults. To increase sequencing depth and limit assay-specific biases, TCR repertoire library preparation and sequencing were carried out by different laboratories using diverse techniques. Leukapheresis yielded between about 0.8 and 8.9 billion PBMCs per donor. Study-wide conclusions, independent of this receptor: Sampling was limited to blood, and TCR repertoires in tissue likely differ from TCR repertoires in blood. Pairwise subsampling led to the expectation that sequencing depth would affect the degree of clonotype sharing among donors. The small number of donors limited the genetic and exposure-history diversity represented.

Only one count was recorded for this clone. Its antigen is unknown. This likely came from a read error, as a far larger clone is one base away. Healthy HIV-negative adults with no recently reported acute infections or vaccinations were included as donors. Only Caucasian adults living in Nashville, Tennessee, USA were represented among the donors. In the unsorted samples, 90 million to 100 million PBMCs were counted, and genomic DNA was extracted using the QIAamp DNA Blood Mini kit. After blood collection by leukapheresis, PBMCs were isolated using Ficoll-Histopaque density gradient centrifugation and then cryopreserved in the vapor phase of liquid nitrogen. The CDR3 numbers 14 residues from cysteine through phenylalanine. The read is trimmed to its CDR3 DNA, 42 bases read in frame from base 1. V is shortened by 4 bases, J by 2 bases, and the region joining them spans 12 bases. The germline V gene sets CDR1 to MDHEN and CDR2 to SYDVKM.

TCR CDR3 regions were amplified from genomic DNA by multiplex PCR using the deep immunoSEQ assay. Genomic DNA extracted from each cell subset was distributed evenly over all wells of several immunoSEQ 96-well plates, and each plate served as one replicate. For unsorted PBMC, about 0.3 ug genomic DNA, equal to 30,000 or so T cell genomes, was loaded into each replicate PCR. Ten immunoSEQ deep assay plates were used to sequence the unsorted PBMC genomic DNA. Purified libraries were measured with a Qubit 3.0 fluorometer, size-checked on a Bioanalyzer 2100, and measured again with the KAPA Library Quantification kit. Every immunoSEQ 96-well plate was sequenced on a dedicated single-read 150-cycle Illumina NextSeq 550 flow cell. Under the source paper's analysis protocol: Because the immunoSEQ output held only junctional sequences and lacked quality scores, the filtering could not match the filtering applied to full-length reads. Sequences were annotated with PyIR, a Python wrapper for IgBLAST v1.9, and V/J genes and CDR3 were assigned using IMGT germline references. Reads were filtered out if the reads had weak V/J assignments (E-value above 1e-6), no CDR3, stop codons, out-of-frame junctions, or ambiguous translated residues. A V3J clonotype was defined by an identical inferred V gene, J gene, and CDR3 amino acid sequence. Percentage overlap between repertoires was computed as shared unique clonotypes divided by the size of the smaller repertoire. Richness of each repertoire was evaluated using RTK rarefaction, the Chao1 estimator, and Recon v2.1 estimates of unobserved clonotypes. Imported from immuneACCESS, the table was reduced by TCRdb to in-frame sequences with V and J called. These copies leave out some clones; in studies compared against another copy, an unresolved V gene accounts for under half, and the cause of the remainder is not known. Clonal size and the V and J genes are those of that table, whereas D and trimming came from the DNA. Within this sample are fewer than 600,000 clones, with about 85% of them counted one time only. Clones ranked in the top ten supply 13% of the sample.

Recombination linked TRBV28 to TRBJ2-7; D gene: possibly TRBD2, on 5 matching bases. The TCR originated in a woman between 40 and 55 years old in good health. Some clones in this sample may be carry-over from other donors' samples. The sample was PBMCs. The bases are TGTGCCAGCAGTTCCTTGTCCGGGGCCTACGAGCAGTACTTC. It translates to CASSSLSGAYEQYF.